This T cell receptor beta chain emerged from a study of PD-1 blockade in classical Hodgkin lymphoma. Broader study findings: Repertoire differences lack defined causes, possibly disease activity or prior therapy. Significant TCR diversity gains by C4D1 occurred in CD4+ but not CD8+ cells. Complete responders' diversity at baseline resembled that of newly diagnosed patients. At baseline, newly diagnosed patients reportedly showed less TCR diversity than healthy donors.

This CDR3 contains 20 residues. The J segment lost 6 bases and the V segment lost 1 base, leaving 20 bases of the junction unmatched. CDR1 and CDR2 (germline): MNHEY, SMNVEV (reference sequence). Time point denoted: cycle 4 day 1 (C4D1), after 6 weeks of nivolumab. All patients experienced relapse after autologous stem cell transplantation, and brentuximab vedotin exposure was variable. TCRdb's table, derived via immunoSEQ multiplex PCR, lists solely in-frame clones and lacks some. This sample carries some 110,000 clones, about 92% of them seen once, and the ten largest clones take roughly 19%. As regards this clone: What it binds is not known.

The clonotype was recovered from a human donor with classical Hodgkin lymphoma. Sequencing was performed on peripheral blood mononuclear cells (PBMCs), taken before the fourth cycle of nivolumab. V usage is TRBV27 and J usage is TRBJ2-7; 11 nucleotides match TRBD2. The CDR3 reads CASSLFPVGDLAGGPFEQYF. The CDR3 nucleotides are TGTGCCAGCAGTTTATTTCCTGTGGGGGATCTAGCGGGAGGACCTTTCGAGCAGTACTTC.